This T cell receptor (beta chain) derives from a study of blood T cell repertoires in COVID-19. Study overall: T cells, B-cell-depleted T cells, or PBMCs provided the cDNA or gDNA that served as material.

Participants, roughly 18 to 89 years old, spanned fewer than 30 US areas. Assignments of participants to cohorts depended upon their own reported clinical history. Authors' methods: Using reference gene primer amplification, nucleated cell counts were estimated. Produced via immunoSEQ multiplex PCR; TCRdb's table is partial and in-frame only. V and J calls and clone size are those listed in that table; D and trimming were worked out from the DNA. The repertoire holds 350,000 to 450,000 clones, with approximately 91% as singletons. Germline V gives CDR1 MNHEY, CDR2 SMNVEV (reference sequence). CDR3 length: 17 amino acids. V was trimmed by 5 bases and J by 2 bases, leaving 21 bases between them.

The chain carries TRBV27 and TRBJ2-5; TRBD1 might be the D (6 bases). The TCR was taken from a woman aged 18-29 years who had been exposed to COVID-19. Sequencing was done on a sample of PBMCs or T cells enriched from blood (not recorded which). CDR3 sequence: CASSKWGHPQGQETQYF. The CDR3 DNA reads TGTGCCAGCAGTAAGTGGGGACACCCCCAGGGACAAGAGACCCAGTACTTC.